The 18 T cell receptor beta chains below come from one sample, sequenced in a study of beta chain features in type 1 diabetes (dated by TCRdb to the late 2010s). Points the paper makes about the study in general: Type 1 diabetes patients showed a moderate but significant shortening of TCRB CDR3 length in all four CD4+ subsets.

The library was generated by the immunoSEQ multiplex PCR assay. All of the isolated RNA was reverse transcribed with the High Capacity cDNA Reverse Transcription Kit, so expressed TCRB transcripts were sequenced. Not all clones reach the TCRdb copy of this immuneACCESS table, which keeps in-frame sequences only. Checked studies attribute under half of the gap to unresolved V genes and leave the rest unexplained. For this sample the table gives about 640,000 clones, of which around an eighth were detected only once. The ten largest clones represent 0.09% to 0.15% of the sample. What these receptors recognize is not known. Sequencing input: naive CD4+ T cells from blood. According to the study, the label for this sample's cell subset or site signals: true naive CD4+ T cells. Source of these receptors: a man in his thirties or forties with type 1 diabetes.

The V and J genes are TRBV9 and TRBJ1-3, with a tentative D call TRBD1 (6 bases). The CDR3 runs 15 residues. Per the germline V gene, CDR1 is SGDLS and CDR2 is YYNGEE. Trimming pared 4 bases from V and 7 bases from J, leaving 18 bases between. CDR3 nucleotide sequence: TGTGCCAGCAGCCCCCTAGGGGGGAACAGCAACACCATATATTTT. Amino acid sequence: CASSPLGGNSNTIYF.

This clone appeared a few times. CDR3 coding DNA: TGTGCCAGCAGCTCCGTGGACGGTAGCCAAGAGACCCAGTACTTC. Translating gives CASSSVDGSQETQYF. The chain uses TRBV7-3 and TRBJ2-5; D is undetermined. Trimming shortened V by 4 bases and J by 1 base, and 13 bases separated the two germline ends. Germline V gene lookup returns CDR1 SGHTA and CDR2 FQGTGA. The CDR3 extends over 15 amino acids.

The chain combines TRBV9 with TRBJ2-1, with 7 bases identical to TRBD1. Germline V gene lookup returns CDR1 SGDLS and CDR2 YYNGEE. Trimming at V came to 3 bases and at J to 5 bases, leaving 8 bases not matched to a gene. The CDR3 length is 15 residues. For the CDR3, the DNA is TGTGCCAGCAGCGCCCGACAGGGAGTTGACAATGAGCAGTTCTTC. It yields the protein CASSARQGVDNEQFF.

V is TRBV7-9 and J is TRBJ2-3; a weak D match, TRBD2 (5 bases). Germline-derived CDR1 and CDR2 are SEHNR and FQNEAQ (reference sequence). CDR3 length: 14 amino acids. Trimming left V 8 bases short and J 4 bases short, with 16 bases between. The CDR3 DNA is TGTGCCAGCGTACCGAGGGTTCAGGCAGATACGCAGTATTTT. It encodes CASVPRVQADTQYF.

This clone turned up a few times. DNA for the CDR3: TGTGCCAGCAGTTTGGCGGGTAACGAAAAACTGTTTTTT. Translation: CASSLAGNEKLFF. The chain links TRBV27 to TRBJ1-4; D gene unclear. The CDR3 is 13 residues long. Per germline, CDR1 MNHEY and CDR2 SMNVEV (reference sequence). Trimming pared 3 bases from V and 8 bases from J, leaving 10 bases between.

The chain is built from TRBV7-9 and TRBJ2-1; 8 bases map to TRBD1. Germline CDR1 reads SEHNR; CDR2 reads FQNEAQ (reference sequence). The CDR3 is 15 amino acids. V dropped 3 bases and J dropped 7; count of bases not matched to a gene: 8. CDR3 nucleotides: TGTGCCAGCAGCTTCGGACAGGGAATGGAAAATGAGCAGTTCTTC. Residues: CASSFGQGMENEQFF.

This clone occurred a few times. V is TRBV4-2 and J is TRBJ1-3, with no clear D. V was shortened by 0 bases and J by 6 bases, with 9 bases between the two germline ends. The germline V gene has CDR1 LGHNA and CDR2 YNFKEQ. The length of the CDR3 is 14 residues. The CDR3 sequence: CASSQDLGENTIYF. The CDR3 DNA is TGTGCCAGCAGCCAAGATCTTGGCGAAAACACCATATATTTT.

This clone was seen a few times. The rearrangement joins TRBV29-1 to TRBJ2-5; TRBD1 matches 7 bases. The CDR3 extends over 13 amino acids. Germline loops: CDR1 SQVTM, CDR2 ANQGSEA. J lost 2 bases, V lost 5 bases, and 5 bases had no gene match. CDR3 DNA sequence: TGCAGCGTTCCCGGACAGGCGCAAGAGACCCAGTACTTC. Its translation: CSVPGQAQETQYF.

This chain joins TRBV28 and TRBJ2-5; 9 bases align to TRBD2. Germline CDR1 is MDHEN and CDR2 is SYDVKM. The V and J ends lost 6 bases and 0 bases, in that order; junction bases with no gene match: 5. CDR3 length equals 15 residues. CDR3 in DNA: TGTGCCAGCAGATTAGCGGGGGATTACCAAGAGACCCAGTACTTC. Protein sequence: CASRLAGDYQETQYF.

The chain recombines TRBV9 with TRBJ2-3; TRBD2 might be the D (6 bases). Germline V gene lookup returns CDR1 SGDLS and CDR2 YYNGEE. This CDR3 has 16 residues. V dropped 0 bases and J dropped 1 base, with 12 bases sitting between them. The CDR3 DNA reads TGTGCCAGCAGCGTAGCGGTGGGGGGAGGCACAGATACGCAGTATTTT. Translating gives CASSVAVGGGTDTQYF.

V is TRBV14 and J is TRBJ1-1, with 8 positions matching TRBD1. Germline V lookup: CDR1 SGHDN, CDR2 FVKESK. V was pared by 4 bases and J by 0 bases, with 4 bases of the junction left unmatched. This CDR3 is built from 15 residues. CDR3 region: CASSPMDRVNTEAFF. The DNA of the CDR3 is TGTGCCAGCAGCCCAATGGACAGGGTGAACACTGAAGCTTTCTTT.

In its sample, this clone was seen a few times. This chain joins TRBV2 and TRBJ2-4; 9 nucleotides line up with TRBD1. Germline CDR1 and CDR2: SNHLY and FYNNEI. The V gene end was trimmed by 7 bases and the J gene end by 4 bases; junction bases not matched to a gene: 5. The CDR3 spans 14 residues. CDR3 DNA sequence: TGTGCCAGCAACGCCGGGACAGGGAAAAACATTCAGTACTTC. Its protein product is CASNAGTGKNIQYF.

This chain uses TRBV30 with TRBJ1-2; D may be TRBD1 (6 bases). The CDR3 runs to 13 residues. V was shortened by 0 bases and J by 6 bases, with 11 bases between the two germline ends. Germline CDR1 and CDR2: GTSNPN and SVGIG (reference sequence). The CDR3 spells CAWSVRAGDGYTF. The CDR3 DNA sequence: TGTGCCTGGAGTGTACGGGCAGGGGATGGCTACACCTTC.

The gene calls are TRBV5-1 and TRBJ1-6; perhaps TRBD1 as D (6 bases). This CDR3 region has 15 residues. The V and J ends lost 0 bases and 5 bases respectively, with 9 bases between them. Per germline, CDR1 SGHRS and CDR2 YFSETQ. The CDR3 loop reads CASSLDGQNNSPLHF. The CDR3 bases are TGCGCCAGCAGCTTGGATGGACAGAATAATTCACCCCTCCACTTT.

This chain joins TRBV10-3 and TRBJ2-2; 10 bases are shared with TRBD1. The CDR3 loop spans 14 amino acids. V lost 8 bases, J lost 6 bases, and 6 bases stayed unmatched. Germline V gene data show CDR1 as ENHRY and CDR2 as SYGVKD. The CDR3 reads CAISGTGVAGELFF. CDR3 sequence (DNA): TGTGCCATCTCCGGGACAGGGGTGGCCGGGGAGCTGTTTTTT.

The chain couples TRBV5-1 to TRBJ2-5; 8 bases align to TRBD2. V gave up 4 bases and J gave up 5 bases; unmatched junction bases: 10. Looked up from germline, CDR1 is SGHRS and CDR2 is YFSETQ. The CDR3 covers 15 residues. DNA of the CDR3: TGCGCCAGCAGCACAGCTCGGGGGGGCCCTGAGACCCAGTACTTC. Encoded protein: CASSTARGGPETQYF.

The chain employs TRBV14 and TRBJ1-2; D not resolved. V gave up 1 base and J gave up 4 bases, with 13 bases separating them. CDR1 is SGHDN and CDR2 is FVKESK in the germline V gene. The CDR3 has 15 residues. CDR3 residues: CASSQGGVTFYGYTF. As DNA, the CDR3 is TGTGCCAGCAGCCAAGGAGGAGTTACCTTCTATGGCTACACCTTC.

V usage is TRBV5-1 and J usage is TRBJ2-1, with a weak D call TRBD1 (5 bases). The CDR3 extends over 15 amino acids. The V gene lost 4 bases and the J gene lost 8 bases, with 19 bases spanning the gap. CDR1 is SGHRS and CDR2 is YFSETQ in the germline V gene. CDR3 sequence reads: CASSNWGESIDEQFF. CDR3 bases: TGCGCCAGCAGCAACTGGGGCGAGAGTATAGATGAGCAGTTCTTC.